This TCR beta chain emerged from a study of OX40 agonist ivuxolimab in advanced cancers. Details on this clone: Its cognate antigen is unknown.

Study-level results: Researchers report that CD8+ T cells had, on average, more expanded clones than CD4+.

Clones were read by immunoSEQ multiplex PCR, and TCRdb kept only the in-frame ones, dropping some. This sample has about 77,000 clones, with around 90% found just once. With 6 bases removed from V and 5 bases from J, the gap between germline ends came to 14 bases. CDR1 and CDR2 from the germline V gene are KGHSH and LQKENI. This CDR3 spans 14 amino acids. The chain carries TRBV18 and TRBJ1-5, with a weak D call TRBD1 (5 bases). Sequenced here: CD4+ or CD8+ T cells sorted from blood, sampled in a trial of the OX40 agonist ivuxolimab. The clonotype was recovered from an adult with an advanced solid tumor such as melanoma, head and neck, liver or kidney cancer. DNA for the CDR3: TGTGCCAGCTCTCGGCAGGGCCAAGATCAGCCCCAGCATTTT. Its translation: CASSRQGQDQPQHF.